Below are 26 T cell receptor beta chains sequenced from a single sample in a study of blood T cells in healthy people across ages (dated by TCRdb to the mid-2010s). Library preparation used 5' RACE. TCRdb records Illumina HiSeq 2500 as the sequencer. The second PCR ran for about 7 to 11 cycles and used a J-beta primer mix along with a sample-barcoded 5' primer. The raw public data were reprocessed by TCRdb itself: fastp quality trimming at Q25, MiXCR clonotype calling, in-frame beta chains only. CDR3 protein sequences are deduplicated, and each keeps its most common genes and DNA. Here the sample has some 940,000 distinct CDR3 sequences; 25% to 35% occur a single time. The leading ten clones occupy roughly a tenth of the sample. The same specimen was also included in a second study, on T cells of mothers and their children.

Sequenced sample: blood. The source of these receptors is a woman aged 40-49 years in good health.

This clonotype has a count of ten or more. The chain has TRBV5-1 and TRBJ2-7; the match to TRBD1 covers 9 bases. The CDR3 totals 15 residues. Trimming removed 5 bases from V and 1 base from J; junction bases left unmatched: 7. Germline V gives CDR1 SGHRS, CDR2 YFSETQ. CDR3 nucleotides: TGCGCCAGCAGTTTCACCGGGACAGGGTCCTACGAGCAGTACTTC. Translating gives CASSFTGTGSYEQYF.

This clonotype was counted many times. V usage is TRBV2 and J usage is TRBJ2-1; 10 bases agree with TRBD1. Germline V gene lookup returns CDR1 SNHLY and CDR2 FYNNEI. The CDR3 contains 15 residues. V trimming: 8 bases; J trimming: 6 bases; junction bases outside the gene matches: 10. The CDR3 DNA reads TGTGCCAGCCGCGCTCCGGGACAGGGGTTCAATGAGCAGTTCTTC. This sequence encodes CASRAPGQGFNEQFF.

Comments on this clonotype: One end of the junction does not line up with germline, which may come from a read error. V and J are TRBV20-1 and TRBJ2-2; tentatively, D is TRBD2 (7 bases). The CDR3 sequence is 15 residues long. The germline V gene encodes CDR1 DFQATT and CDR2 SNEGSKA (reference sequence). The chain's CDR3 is CSTRGGAVNTGELFF. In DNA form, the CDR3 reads TGCAGTACTAGGGGGGGGGCCGTGAACACCGGGGAGCTGTTTTTT.

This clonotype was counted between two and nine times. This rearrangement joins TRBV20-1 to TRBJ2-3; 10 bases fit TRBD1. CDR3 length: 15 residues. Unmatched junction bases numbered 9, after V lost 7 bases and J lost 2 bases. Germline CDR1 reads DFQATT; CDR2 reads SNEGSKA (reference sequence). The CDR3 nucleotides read TGCAGTGGTGGGAGCGGGACAGGGGACACAGATACGCAGTATTTT. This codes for CSGGSGTGDTDTQYF.

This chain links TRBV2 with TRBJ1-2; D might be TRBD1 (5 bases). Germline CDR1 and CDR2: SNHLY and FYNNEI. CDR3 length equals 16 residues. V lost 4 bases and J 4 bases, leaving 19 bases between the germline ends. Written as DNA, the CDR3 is TGTGCCAGCAGTGGCGGGGGAGGGGACGTCCTCTATGGCTACACCTTC. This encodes CASSGGGGDVLYGYTF. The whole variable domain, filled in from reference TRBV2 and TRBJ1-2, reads EPEVTQTPSHQVTQMGQEVILRCVPISNHLYFYWYRQILGQKVEFLVSFYNNEISEKSEIFDDQFSVERPDGSNFTLKIRSTKLEDSAMYFCASSGGGGDVLYGYTFGSGTRLTVV.

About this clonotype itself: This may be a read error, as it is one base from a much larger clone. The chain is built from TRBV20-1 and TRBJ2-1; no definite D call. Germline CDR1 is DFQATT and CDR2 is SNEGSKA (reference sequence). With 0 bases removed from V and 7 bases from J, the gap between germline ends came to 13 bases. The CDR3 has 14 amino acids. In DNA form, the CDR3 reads TGCAGTGCTAGAGATATCCGACGCCGGAATGAGCAGTTCTTC. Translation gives CSARDIRRRNEQFF.

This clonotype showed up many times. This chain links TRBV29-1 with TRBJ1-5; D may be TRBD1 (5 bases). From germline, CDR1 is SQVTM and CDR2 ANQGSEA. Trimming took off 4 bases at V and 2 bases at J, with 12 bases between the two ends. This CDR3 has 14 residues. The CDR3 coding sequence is TGCAGCGTTGTGCCCGGGGCAGGCAATCAGCCCCAGCATTTT. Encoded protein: CSVVPGAGNQPQHF.

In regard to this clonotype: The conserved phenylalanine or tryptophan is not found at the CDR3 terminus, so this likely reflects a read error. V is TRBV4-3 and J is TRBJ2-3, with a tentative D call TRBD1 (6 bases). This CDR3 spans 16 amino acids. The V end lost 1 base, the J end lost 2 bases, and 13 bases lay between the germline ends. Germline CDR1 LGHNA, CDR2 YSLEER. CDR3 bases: TGCGCCAGCAGCCAAGTTGTAGCAGGGGACACAGATACGCAGTATTTG. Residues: CASSQVVAGDTDTQYL.

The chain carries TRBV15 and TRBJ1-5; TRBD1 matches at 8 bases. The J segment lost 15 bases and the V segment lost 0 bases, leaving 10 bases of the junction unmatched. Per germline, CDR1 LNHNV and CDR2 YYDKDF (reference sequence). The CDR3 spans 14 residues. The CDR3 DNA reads TGTGCCACCAGCAGAGATAACACAGGGGGGTATCGGCATTTT. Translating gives CATSRDNTGGYRHF. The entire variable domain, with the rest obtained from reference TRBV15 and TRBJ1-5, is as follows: DAMVIQNPRYQVTQFGKPVTLSCSQTLNHNVMYWYQQKSSQAPKLLFHYYDKDFNNEADTPDNFQSRRPNTSFCFLDIRSPGLGDTAMYLCATSRDNTGGYRHFGDGTRLSIL.

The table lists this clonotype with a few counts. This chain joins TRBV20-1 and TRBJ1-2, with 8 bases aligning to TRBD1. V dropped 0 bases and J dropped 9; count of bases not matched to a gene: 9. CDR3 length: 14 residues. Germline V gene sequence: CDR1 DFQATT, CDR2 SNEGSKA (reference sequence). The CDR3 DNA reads TGCAGTGCTAGAGAAGGGCCAGGGGGCTTTAGCTACACCTTC. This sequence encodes CSAREGPGGFSYTF.

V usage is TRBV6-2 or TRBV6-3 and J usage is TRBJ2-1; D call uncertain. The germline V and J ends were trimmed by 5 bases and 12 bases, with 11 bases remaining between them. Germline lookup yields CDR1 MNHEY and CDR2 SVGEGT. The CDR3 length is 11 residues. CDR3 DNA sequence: TGTGCCAGCAGTGCATACCATGGGCAGTTCTTC. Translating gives CASSAYHGQFF.

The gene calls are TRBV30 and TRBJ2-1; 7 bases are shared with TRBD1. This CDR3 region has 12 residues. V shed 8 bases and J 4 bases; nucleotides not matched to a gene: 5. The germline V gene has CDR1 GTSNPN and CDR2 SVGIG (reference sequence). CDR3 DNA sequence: TGTGCCACAACAGGGGCTTACAATGAGCAGTTCTTC. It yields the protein CATTGAYNEQFF.

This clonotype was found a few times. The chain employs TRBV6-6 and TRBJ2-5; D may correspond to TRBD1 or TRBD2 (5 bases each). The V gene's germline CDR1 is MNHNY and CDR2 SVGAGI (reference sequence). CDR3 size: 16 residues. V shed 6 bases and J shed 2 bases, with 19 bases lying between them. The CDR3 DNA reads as TGTGCCAGCAGCTCGAGACGAGAGGGGCTGCAAGAGACCCAGTACTTC. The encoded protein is CASSSRREGLQETQYF.

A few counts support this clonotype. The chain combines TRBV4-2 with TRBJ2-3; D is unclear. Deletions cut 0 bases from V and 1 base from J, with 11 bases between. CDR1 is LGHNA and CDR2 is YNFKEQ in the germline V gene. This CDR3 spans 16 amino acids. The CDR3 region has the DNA TGTGCCAGCAGCCAAGATGGAGTCCAGGGCACAGATACGCAGTATTTT. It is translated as CASSQDGVQGTDTQYF.

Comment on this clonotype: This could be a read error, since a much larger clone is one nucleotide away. The chain's CDR3 is CASTPGTSGNKQFF. Written as DNA, the CDR3 is TGTGCCAGCACCCCAGGGACTAGCGGCAATAAGCAGTTCTTC. The V call is TRBV9, the J call TRBJ2-1; 11 bases match TRBD2. The CDR3 runs 14 residues. The V gene's germline CDR1 is SGDLS and CDR2 YYNGEE.

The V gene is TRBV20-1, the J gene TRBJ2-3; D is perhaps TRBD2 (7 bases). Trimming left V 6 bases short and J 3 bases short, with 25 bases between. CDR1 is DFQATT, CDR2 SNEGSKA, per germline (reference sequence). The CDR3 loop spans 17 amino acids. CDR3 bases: TGCAGTGCCCCAGGGGACGGAGCGGGGAAAATTACAGATACGCAGTATTTT. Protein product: CSAPGDGAGKITDTQYF.

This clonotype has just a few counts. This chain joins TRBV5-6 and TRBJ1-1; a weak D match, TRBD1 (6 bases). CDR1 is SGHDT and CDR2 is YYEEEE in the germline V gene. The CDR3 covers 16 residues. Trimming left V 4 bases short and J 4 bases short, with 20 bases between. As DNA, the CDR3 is TGTGCCAGCAGCCCCCCCGGGTCACAGGGAGGCACTGAAGCTTTCTTT. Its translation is CASSPPGSQGGTEAFF.

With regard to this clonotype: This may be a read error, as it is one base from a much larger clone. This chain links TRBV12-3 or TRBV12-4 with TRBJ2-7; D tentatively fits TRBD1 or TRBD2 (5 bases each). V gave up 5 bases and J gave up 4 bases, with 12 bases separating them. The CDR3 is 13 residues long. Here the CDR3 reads CASSRDAWYEQYF. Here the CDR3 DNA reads TGTGCCAGCAGTCGGGACGCCTGGTACGAGCAGTACTTC.

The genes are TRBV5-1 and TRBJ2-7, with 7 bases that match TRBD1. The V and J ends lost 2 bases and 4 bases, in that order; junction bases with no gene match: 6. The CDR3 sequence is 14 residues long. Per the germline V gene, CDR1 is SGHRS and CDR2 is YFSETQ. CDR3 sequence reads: CASSFWQGEYEQYF. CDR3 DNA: TGCGCCAGCAGCTTCTGGCAGGGGGAGTACGAGCAGTACTTC.

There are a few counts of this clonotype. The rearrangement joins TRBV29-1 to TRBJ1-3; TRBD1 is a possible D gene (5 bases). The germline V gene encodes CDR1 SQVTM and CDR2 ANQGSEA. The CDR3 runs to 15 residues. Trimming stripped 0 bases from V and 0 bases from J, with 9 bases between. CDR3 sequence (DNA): TGCAGCGTTGAAGAGGGGGGGGGCTCTGGAAACACCATATATTTT. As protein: CSVEEGGGSGNTIYF.

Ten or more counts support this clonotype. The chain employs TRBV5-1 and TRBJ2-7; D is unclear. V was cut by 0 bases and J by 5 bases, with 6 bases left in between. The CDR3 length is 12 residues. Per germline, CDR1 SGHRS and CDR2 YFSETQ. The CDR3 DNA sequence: TGCGCCAGCAGCTTGGCTGTGGACGAGCAGTACTTC. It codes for CASSLAVDEQYF.

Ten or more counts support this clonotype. CDR3 sequence: CASSQGVQGGEQYF. Here the CDR3 DNA reads TGCGCCAGCAGCCAAGGAGTACAGGGTGGCGAGCAGTACTTC. The rearrangement joins TRBV4-1 to TRBJ2-7, with D perhaps matching TRBD1 (6 bases). Deletions cut 1 base from V and 6 bases from J, with 13 bases between. The germline V gene encodes CDR1 MGHRA and CDR2 YSYEKL. CDR3 length equals 14 residues.

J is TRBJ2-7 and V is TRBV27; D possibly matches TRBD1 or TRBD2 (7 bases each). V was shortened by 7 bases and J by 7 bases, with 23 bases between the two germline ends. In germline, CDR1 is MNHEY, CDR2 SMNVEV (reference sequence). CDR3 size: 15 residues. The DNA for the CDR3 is TGTGCCAGCAACACCAGGGGGGGAGGTTACAATGAGCAGTACTTC. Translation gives CASNTRGGGYNEQYF.

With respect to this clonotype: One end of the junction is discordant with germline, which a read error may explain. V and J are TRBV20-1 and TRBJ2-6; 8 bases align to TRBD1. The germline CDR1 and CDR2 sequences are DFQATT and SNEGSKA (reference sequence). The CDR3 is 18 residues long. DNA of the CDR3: TGCAGTGCTAGAGGGGGAGGCAGGGGGCTTGCCGGGGCCAACGTCCGGACTTTC. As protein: CSARGGGRGLAGANVRTF.

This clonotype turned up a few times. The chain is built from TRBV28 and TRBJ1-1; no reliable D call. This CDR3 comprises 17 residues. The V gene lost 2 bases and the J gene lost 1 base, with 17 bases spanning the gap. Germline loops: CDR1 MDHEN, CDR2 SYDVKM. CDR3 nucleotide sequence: TGTGCCAGCAGTTTAATTGAGGGTGCTAGGGAGAACACTGAAGCTTTCTTT. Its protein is CASSLIEGARENTEAFF.

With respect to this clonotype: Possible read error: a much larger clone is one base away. The CDR3 DNA reads TGTGCCAGCACGCCGACAGGCTATGGCTACACCTTC. It encodes CASTPTGYGYTF. V gene TRBV28 combines with J gene TRBJ1-2; maybe TRBD1 (6 bases). This CDR3 region has 12 residues. V gave up 7 bases and J gave up 4 bases, with 10 bases separating them. CDR1 is MDHEN, CDR2 SYDVKM, per germline.